A single sample gave rise to the 2 T cell receptor beta chains below, sequenced in a study of T cell responses to AZD1222 COVID-19 vaccine. Profiling relied on immunoSEQ multiplex PCR, and the TCRdb table lists in-frame clones only, not all of them. The profile shows about 140,000 clones, 80% to 90% of them singletons. Specimen: peripheral blood, collected on day 0 of AZD1222 vaccination. The receptors here all came from an adult in good health.

The chain uses TRBV6-1 and TRBJ1-1; the match to TRBD1 covers 10 bases. V lost 3 bases and J lost 5; bases outside the gene matches: 6. CDR3 length: 15 residues. Germline V gene sequence: CDR1 MNHNS, CDR2 SASEGT. The CDR3 sequence is CASSDPDRGRTEAFF. In DNA, the CDR3 is TGTGCCAGCAGTGATCCCGACAGGGGGCGAACTGAAGCTTTCTTT.

V and J are TRBV30 and TRBJ1-1; unclear D gene. Between the trimmed V and J ends, which lost 3 bases and 1 base, there was a span of 12 bases. CDR3 size: 14 residues. From germline, CDR1 is GTSNPN and CDR2 SVGIG (reference sequence). CDR3 protein: CAWSSDSPNTEAFF. The CDR3 DNA reads TGTGCCTGGAGCTCGGACTCTCCGAACACTGAAGCTTTCTTT.